The 27 T cell receptor beta chains below come from one sample, sequenced in a study of blood T cell repertoires in COVID-19. Sequencing was performed with immunoSEQ multiplex PCR; in TCRdb, only in-frame clones are kept and a portion is missing. The data show roughly 97,000 clones, around 80% seen once. Sequencing input: peripheral blood. The receptors were gathered from a man in his 70s with acute or convalescent COVID-19.

The chain recombines TRBV20-1 with TRBJ1-2, with 12 bases that match TRBD1. V lost 3 bases and J lost 5; bases outside the gene matches: 19. The germline V gene encodes CDR1 DFQATT and CDR2 SNEGSKA (reference sequence). The CDR3 totals 19 residues. The DNA for the CDR3 is TGCAGTGCTAGTGGGACAGGGGGCGACCTTTCGGCCTTCGGGTATGGCTACACCTTC. It is translated as CSASGTGGDLSAFGYGYTF.

The J gene is TRBJ2-5, the V gene TRBV3-1 (or the pseudogene TRBV3-2); TRBD2 is a possible D gene (5 bases). V was clipped by 1 base and J by 5 bases, with 17 bases between them. Germline CDR1 reads LGHDT; CDR2 reads YNNKEL (reference sequence). The CDR3 contains 16 residues. The CDR3 bases are TGTGCCAGCAGCCAAGGCAGGTCATTCTCGGGGGAGACCCAGTACTTC. Translation gives CASSQGRSFSGETQYF.

The CDR3: CASSASSGRLYEQFF. CDR3 nucleotide sequence: TGTGCCAGCAGTGCCAGCAGCGGGAGACTGTATGAGCAGTTCTTC. This rearrangement joins TRBV28 to TRBJ2-1; 8 bases map to TRBD2. The CDR3 is 15 amino acids. Germline values: CDR1 MDHEN, CDR2 SYDVKM. J was trimmed by 8 bases and V by 5 bases; bases with no gene match: 11.

The chain uses TRBV15 and TRBJ1-3, with a tentative D call TRBD1 (5 bases). The V and J ends lost 3 bases and 1 base respectively, with 10 bases between them. Looked up from germline, CDR1 is LNHNV and CDR2 is YYDKDF (reference sequence). This CDR3 has 15 amino acids. In DNA form, the CDR3 reads TGTGCCACCAGCAGGTCAGCAGGGTCTGGAAACACCATATATTTT. Translating it yields CATSRSAGSGNTIYF.

The genes are TRBV11-1 and TRBJ1-5; D is perhaps TRBD1 (5 bases). V lost 5 bases and J lost 3, with 11 bases in between. Germline loops: CDR1 SGHAT, CDR2 FQDESV (reference sequence). This CDR3 has 14 amino acids. CDR3 sequence (DNA): TGTGCCAGCAGCGCCGGGGGTTCCAATCAGCCCCAGCATTTT. Protein product: CASSAGGSNQPQHF. The full variable domain, rest sourced from reference TRBV11-1 and TRBJ1-5, is EAEVAQSPRYKITEKSQAVAFWCDPISGHATLYWYRQILGQGPELLVQFQDESVVDDSQLPKDRFSAERLKGVDSTLKIQPAELGDSAMYLCASSAGGSNQPQHFGDGTRLSIL.

The rearrangement joins TRBV5-4 to TRBJ2-1; 10 nucleotides match TRBD2. The germline V gene encodes CDR1 SGHNT and CDR2 YYREEE (reference sequence). There are 16 residues in the CDR3. The V and J ends lost 4 bases and 6 bases, in that order; junction bases with no gene match: 10. In DNA form, the CDR3 reads TGTGCCAGCAGCGAGACTAGCGGGTGGACCTTCAATGAGCAGTTCTTC. Encoded protein: CASSETSGWTFNEQFF.

This clone has ten or more counts. V is TRBV5-4 and J is TRBJ1-6; 9 nucleotides agree with TRBD1. The V gene's germline CDR1 is SGHNT and CDR2 YYREEE (reference sequence). The CDR3 is 16 amino acids. V was clipped by 4 bases and J by 9 bases; unmatched bases: 11. CDR3 nucleotides: TGTGCCAGCAGCCTATCTTCGGGACAGGGAGTTTCACCCCTCCACTTT. Amino acid sequence: CASSLSSGQGVSPLHF.

Written as DNA, the CDR3 is TGCGCCAGCAGCTTGAACAGGGGCACAGGAGGAAACACCATATATTTT. Encoded protein: CASSLNRGTGGNTIYF. The V gene is TRBV5-1, the J gene TRBJ1-3; 7 bases align to TRBD1. The length of the CDR3 is 16 residues. V was clipped by 1 base and J by 4 bases; unmatched bases: 8. Germline loops: CDR1 SGHRS, CDR2 YFSETQ.

The chain has TRBV4-1 and TRBJ2-7; perhaps TRBD1 as D (6 bases). Germline V CDR1 and CDR2: MGHRA, YSYEKL. V was pared by 4 bases and J by 3 bases, with 19 bases between. The CDR3 has 16 amino acids. CDR3 DNA sequence: TGCGCCAGCAGCCCCCAGGTGGTCAGGGGTAACTACGAGCAGTACTTC. Amino acids: CASSPQVVRGNYEQYF.

This chain connects TRBV28 to TRBJ1-1; no clear D gene. Germline CDR1 MDHEN, CDR2 SYDVKM. V was shortened by 5 bases and J by 1 base, with 8 bases between the two germline ends. This CDR3 is 13 amino acids long. CDR3 loop: CASSLRGNTEAFF. The CDR3 DNA sequence: TGTGCCAGCAGTCTACGGGGGAACACTGAAGCTTTCTTT.

The chain combines TRBV7-8 with TRBJ1-3; D remains ambiguous. Germline V gene sequence: CDR1 SGHVS, CDR2 FQNEAQ. The CDR3 contains 17 residues. With 2 bases removed from V and 0 bases from J, the gap between germline ends came to 14 bases. CDR3 coding DNA: TGTGCCAGCAGCTTAAGCTATCTGCGGCACTCTGGAAACACCATATATTTT. Amino acid sequence: CASSLSYLRHSGNTIYF.

This chain uses TRBV19 with TRBJ2-6, with 11 bases fitting TRBD1. After removal of 6 bases from V and 3 bases from J, the junction contained 7 bases not matched to a gene. The CDR3 extends over 17 amino acids. Germline-derived CDR1 and CDR2 are LNHDA and SQIVND (reference sequence). The CDR3 DNA reads TGTGCCAGTAGCCTCGGACAGGGGGCGGATGGGGCCAACGTCCTGACTTTC. Encoded protein: CASSLGQGADGANVLTF.

The V call is TRBV9, the J call TRBJ1-1; D remains unclear. This CDR3 region has 14 residues. The V gene's germline CDR1 is SGDLS and CDR2 YYNGEE. The ends were cut back, 0 bases at V and 2 bases at J, with 8 bases in the middle. In nucleotides, the CDR3 is TGTGCCAGCAGCGTAGGGGCAGGTAACACTGAAGCTTTCTTT. Its protein is CASSVGAGNTEAFF.

As regards this clone: Other DNA sequences of this sample code for an identical CDR3. The V gene is TRBV7-9, the J gene TRBJ1-6; maybe TRBD1 (6 bases). With 1 base removed from V and 5 bases from J, the gap between germline ends came to 6 bases. The germline gives CDR1 SEHNR, CDR2 FQNEAQ (reference sequence). The CDR3 contains 14 residues. The CDR3 sequence: CASSLEGDNSPLHF. Written as DNA, the CDR3 is TGTGCCAGCAGCTTAGAGGGGGATAATTCACCCCTCCACTTT.

V gene TRBV27 combines with J gene TRBJ2-1; 9 nucleotides align to TRBD1. From germline, CDR1 is MNHEY and CDR2 SMNVEV (reference sequence). Losses at the gene ends were 2 bases for V and 7 bases for J; bases not matched to a gene: 9. The CDR3 is 16 residues long. This chain's CDR3 is CASSLLRTGDVNEQFF. Written as DNA, the CDR3 is TGTGCCAGCAGTTTACTGAGGACAGGGGATGTGAATGAGCAGTTCTTC.

The V gene is TRBV4-1, the J gene TRBJ1-2; maybe TRBD1 (5 bases). The CDR3 covers 14 residues. Germline V lookup: CDR1 MGHRA, CDR2 YSYEKL. Trimming pared 0 bases from V and 2 bases from J, leaving 7 bases between. The CDR3 is CASSQEQGNYGYTF. CDR3 bases: TGCGCCAGCAGCCAAGAGCAGGGAAACTATGGCTACACCTTC.

This chain uses TRBV2 with TRBJ1-6; a weak D match, TRBD1 (5 bases). Germline V gives CDR1 SNHLY, CDR2 FYNNEI. Trimming removed 5 bases from V and 5 bases from J, with 13 bases in between. This CDR3 region has 15 residues. The CDR3 coding sequence is TGTGCCAGCAGTCCGCGGGACTTAAATAATTCACCCCTCCACTTT. The encoded protein is CASSPRDLNNSPLHF.

V gene TRBV28 combines with J gene TRBJ1-1; perhaps TRBD1 as D (5 bases). This CDR3 comprises 14 residues. The V end was cut by 11 bases, the J end by 0 bases, with 16 bases between. The germline CDR1 and CDR2 sequences are MDHEN and SYDVKM. The DNA of the CDR3 is TGTGCCGCTCACTGGGGGGGGATGAACACTGAAGCTTTCTTT. Translation gives CAAHWGGMNTEAFF. The full variable domain, with the rest looked up from reference TRBV28 and TRBJ1-1, is DVKVTQSSRYLVKRTGEKVFLECVQDMDHENMFWYRQDPGLGLRLIYFSYDVKMKEKGDIPEGYSVSREKKERFSLILESASTNQTSMYLCAAHWGGMNTEAFFGQGTRLTVV.

The rearrangement links TRBV18 to TRBJ2-2; perhaps TRBD2 as D (5 bases). CDR1 is KGHSH and CDR2 is LQKENI in the germline V gene. CDR3 size: 14 residues. V gave up 9 bases and J gave up 3 bases, with 14 bases separating them. In DNA form, the CDR3 reads TGTGCCAGTCTTCCATCCGGGGACACCGGGGAGCTGTTTTTT. It yields the protein CASLPSGDTGELFF.

This clone has only a few counts. V is TRBV27 and J is TRBJ2-7, with 9 bases that match TRBD1. The trim removed 3 bases at V and 6 bases at J, leaving 9 bases unmatched. Germline V gives CDR1 MNHEY, CDR2 SMNVEV (reference sequence). This CDR3 is 15 amino acids long. The DNA for the CDR3 is TGTGCCAGCAGTTTGTTCGGGACAGGGCCCTCCGAGCAGTACTTC. This sequence encodes CASSLFGTGPSEQYF.

In DNA, the CDR3 is TGCGCCAGCACCCGGGGTGGAGAGTCTAACTATGGCTACACCTTC. It yields the protein CASTRGGESNYGYTF. The rearrangement links TRBV5-1 to TRBJ1-2, with D uncertain. Looked up from germline, CDR1 is SGHRS and CDR2 is YFSETQ. Deletions cut 6 bases from V and 0 bases from J, with 15 bases between. The CDR3 covers 15 residues.

The chain uses TRBV5-1 and TRBJ1-6; 8 bases are shared with TRBD1. There are 17 residues in the CDR3. The V gene end was trimmed by 4 bases and the J gene end by 1 base; junction bases not matched to a gene: 7. The germline V gene has CDR1 SGHRS and CDR2 YFSETQ. The CDR3 DNA follows: TGCGCCAGCAGCAGAGGCCGACAGGGGTCCTATAATTCACCCCTCCACTTT. This codes for CASSRGRQGSYNSPLHF.

V gene TRBV5-1 combines with J gene TRBJ1-1, with 8 bases fitting TRBD1. V lost 4 bases, J lost 0 bases, and 5 bases stayed unmatched. The CDR3 is made up of 15 amino acids. Looked up from germline, CDR1 is SGHRS and CDR2 is YFSETQ. CDR3 sequence reads: CASSPGQDLNTEAFF. The CDR3 nucleotides read TGCGCCAGCAGCCCGGGACAGGATCTGAACACTGAAGCTTTCTTT.

The chain has TRBV3-1 (or the pseudogene TRBV3-2) and TRBJ2-1, with 8 bases aligning to TRBD1. The CDR3 runs to 16 residues. After removal of 4 bases from V and 8 bases from J, the junction contained 13 bases not matched to a gene. Per the germline V gene, CDR1 is LGHDT and CDR2 is YNNKEL (reference sequence). This CDR3 reads CASSRLLGTGGHEQFF. CDR3 DNA sequence: TGTGCCAGCAGCCGCTTACTGGGGACAGGAGGCCATGAGCAGTTCTTC.

The chain uses TRBV5-1 and TRBJ1-3; 9 positions match TRBD1. The CDR3 totals 17 residues. After removal of 0 bases from V and 0 bases from J, the junction contained 4 bases not matched to a gene. The germline V gene has CDR1 SGHRS and CDR2 YFSETQ. This CDR3 reads CASSLDGTGSSGNTIYF. DNA for the CDR3: TGCGCCAGCAGCTTGGATGGGACAGGGTCCTCTGGAAACACCATATATTTT.

This clone was seen only a few times. The gene calls are TRBV4-1 and TRBJ2-1; 10 nucleotides align to TRBD2. The CDR3 has 15 amino acids. Per germline, CDR1 MGHRA and CDR2 YSYEKL. The J segment lost 2 bases and the V segment lost 4 bases, leaving 2 bases of the junction unmatched. The CDR3 region is CASSLGLAPYNEQFF. The DNA for the CDR3 is TGCGCCAGCAGCCTGGGACTAGCGCCCTACAATGAGCAGTTCTTC.

This chain's CDR3 is CASRDTGGGTEAFF. CDR3 nucleotides: TGTGCCAGCAGAGACACGGGGGGAGGAACTGAAGCTTTCTTT. V usage is TRBV6-5 and J usage is TRBJ1-1; perhaps TRBD1 as D (5 bases). The CDR3 has 14 residues. The ends were cut back, 6 bases at V and 5 bases at J, with 16 bases in the middle. Germline V gene lookup returns CDR1 MNHEY and CDR2 SVGAGI.